This T cell receptor beta chain was observed in a study of blood T cells in healthy people across ages (dated by TCRdb to between 2014 and 2017). Some background on the complete study: Template switching captured roughly one uniquely barcoded TCR beta cDNA molecule per two T cells in model experiments. To track age-related changes in TCR beta repertoire diversity, the study relied on deep sequencing normalized with unique cDNA molecular identifiers. Four age groups were formed from the donors: young (average 16 years), middle-aged (approximately 41), aged (under 70) and long-lived (more than 75). To avoid experimental bias, donors of different ages were spread randomly across the sequencing lanes. For two donors (one aged 18 to 29 and one aged 80 or older), the study analyzed two additional independent replicas of 1 million unique cDNA reads from the same blood draw.

The donors were under 40 Caucasian individuals from Russia, aged roughly 6 to 100 years, who were systemically healthy. Approximately 10 milliliters of peripheral blood were collected from each donor into EDTA-treated Vacutainer tubes. Ficoll-Paque density-gradient centrifugation was used to isolate PBMCs, with at least 7 million per sample. Trizol reagent was used to extract total RNA from PBMCs, with at least 6 micrograms per sample. The percentages of naive CD45RAhigh/CD27high T cells were determined by flow cytometry on a PBMC aliquot from every donor. Details on this clonotype: Its antigen is currently not known. No base-level quality is on record; no much larger clone is a single base apart.

Findings and caveats that apply to the study as a whole: The percentage of naive T cells measured by flow cytometry correlated strongly with observed TCR beta diversity. Compared with the aged group, the long-lived group had more naive CD4+ T cells, fewer expanded clones and increased TCR diversity, a pattern suggesting age selection. Because the CMV infection status of the donors was unknown, age-related changes in expanded clonotypes may potentially have been confounded. Because profiling used bulk unsorted PBMCs, naive and antigen-experienced compartments could not be compared conclusively. Estimates of total diversity based on one million sequenced T cells were regarded as lower bounds and as underestimates. As age increased, observed TCR beta diversity per million T cells dropped in a roughly linear way, and a significant reduction was already evident by age around 41.

V is pruned by 5 bases and J by 0 bases, leaving 9 bases of the junction without a gene match. According to the germline V gene, CDR1 reads SGHVS and CDR2 reads FNYEAQ. Inclusive of the bounding cysteine and phenylalanine, the CDR3 is 18 residues long. The sequence is cut down to CDR3 DNA, 54 bases in frame from base 1. Library generation was performed with 5' RACE. For sequencing, an Illumina HiSeq 2500 was employed. A second PCR of 7 to 11 cycles was performed with a sample-barcoded 5' primer and a J-beta primer mix. A unique molecular identifier was introduced onto each TCR beta cDNA molecule by a template-switch 5' adaptor carrying 12 random nucleotides. Each sample yielded at least 2.5 million CDR3-containing paired-end reads. All of the RNA was converted into first-strand cDNA using the Mint cDNA synthesis kit, with a TRBC-specific oligonucleotide serving as the primer. Following uracil-DNA glycosylase treatment, a first 18-cycle PCR with universal primers M1SS and BC2_uni_R was performed on all cDNA. The paper's data handling went like this. For normalization, 1 million high-quality reads were randomly selected from each sample, with every read carrying a distinct molecular identifier. Reads with shared molecular identifiers were discarded instead of being binned into consensus sequences. MiTCR, run with a Q25 quality threshold and the strictest error-elimination algorithm, handled CDR3 identification, clonotype clustering and error correction. A nonparametric unseen species model using Euler transformation provided a lower-bound estimate of total TCR beta diversity. The raw public data were reprocessed by TCRdb itself: fastp quality trimming at Q25, MiXCR clonotype calling, in-frame beta chains only. Identical CDR3 proteins give one entry, which carries the most common genes and DNA. TCRdb's processing, not the authors' own work, is the source of the V and J calls. Here the sample has more than 1,400,000 distinct CDR3 sequences; 40% to 50% occur a single time. 7.9% of the sample comes from the top ten.

The V and J genes are TRBV7-6 and TRBJ2-3, and 12 junctional nucleotides match TRBD2. This TCR was sampled from a woman aged 18 to 35 in good health. The sample was blood. Here is the DNA: TGTGCCAGCAGCCAGACTAGCGGGAGTTCTGGGAGCACAGATACGCAGTATTTT. Translated, it gives CASSQTSGSSGSTDTQYF.